Listed here are 16 T cell receptor beta chains from one sample, sequenced in a study of blood T cell repertoires in COVID-19. Assay used: immunoSEQ multiplex PCR; TCRdb lists only in-frame clones, some missing. The table shows fewer than 25,000 clones, with 81% occurring only once. The sequenced sample consisted of peripheral blood. Source of these receptors: a man aged 70 or older with acute or convalescent COVID-19.

The chain uses TRBV5-1 and TRBJ1-1; 10 bases line up with TRBD1. Germline V gene lookup returns CDR1 SGHRS and CDR2 YFSETQ. There are 15 residues in the CDR3. V was clipped by 0 bases and J by 4 bases; unmatched bases: 3. The CDR3: CASSLGGQGVTEAFF. The DNA of the CDR3 is TGCGCCAGCAGCTTGGGTGGACAGGGGGTCACTGAAGCTTTCTTT. The whole variable domain, filled in from reference TRBV5-1 and TRBJ1-1, reads KAGVTQTPRYLIKTRGQQVTLSCSPISGHRSVSWYQQTPGQGLQFLFEYFSETQRNKGNFPGRFSGRQFSNSRSEMNVSTLELGDSALYLCASSLGGQGVTEAFFGQGTRLTVV.

The chain carries TRBV5-1 and TRBJ2-7; possible D gene TRBD1, 6 bases. Deletions cut 5 bases from V and 0 bases from J, with 15 bases between. The CDR3 runs to 15 residues. Germline loops: CDR1 SGHRS, CDR2 YFSETQ. Written as DNA, the CDR3 is TGCGCCAGCAGTCTTAAAAGGGACACCTCCTACGAGCAGTACTTC. Its protein is CASSLKRDTSYEQYF.

The J gene is TRBJ2-7, the V gene TRBV5-4, with 11 bases matching TRBD1. The CDR3 sequence is 14 residues long. After removal of 3 bases from V and 7 bases from J, the junction contained 6 bases not matched to a gene. Per germline, CDR1 SGHNT and CDR2 YYREEE (reference sequence). CDR3 sequence: CASSSDRGRGEQYF. The CDR3 DNA sequence: TGTGCCAGCAGCTCGGACAGGGGGCGCGGGGAGCAGTACTTC.

V usage is TRBV24-1 and J usage is TRBJ2-7; 9 nucleotides line up with TRBD1. V trimming: 2 bases; J trimming: 5 bases; junction bases outside the gene matches: 9. The CDR3 extends over 16 amino acids. Germline-derived CDR1 and CDR2 are KGHDR and SFDVKD. The CDR3 reads CATSDSLTGTGNEQYF. The CDR3 DNA reads as TGTGCCACCAGTGATTCCCTTACCGGGACAGGGAACGAGCAGTACTTC.

The V call is TRBV9, the J call TRBJ1-2; 10 bases are a match to TRBD1. This CDR3 is 15 amino acids long. V was clipped by 4 bases and J by 8 bases; unmatched bases: 11. Per germline, CDR1 SGDLS and CDR2 YYNGEE. CDR3 coding DNA: TGTGCCAGCAGCACGCCGGGACAGGGGTTTCGAGGCTACACCTTC. It yields the protein CASSTPGQGFRGYTF.

The gene calls are TRBV5-1 and TRBJ2-3; 10 bases are shared with TRBD2. This CDR3 comprises 17 residues. The ends lost 4 bases at V and 2 bases at J; junction bases unmatched: 10. The germline gives CDR1 SGHRS, CDR2 YFSETQ. CDR3 residues: CASSTSGTSAITDTQYF. In nucleotides, the CDR3 is TGCGCCAGCAGCACTAGCGGGACCTCCGCAATCACAGATACGCAGTATTTT.

This clone was seen once. The chain has TRBV6-5 and TRBJ1-1; 8 positions match TRBD1. The CDR3 sequence is 13 residues long. The germline V gene encodes CDR1 MNHEY and CDR2 SVGAGI. V lost 6 bases, J lost 0 bases, and 0 bases stayed unmatched. CDR3 sequence (DNA): TGTGCCAGCAGGACAGGGGTGAACACTGAAGCTTTCTTT. Translation gives CASRTGVNTEAFF.

The chain carries TRBV5-1 and TRBJ2-1, with a weak D call TRBD2 (7 bases). This CDR3 is built from 15 residues. The germline V gene has CDR1 SGHRS and CDR2 YFSETQ. Between the trimmed V and J ends, which lost 4 bases and 7 bases, there was a span of 18 bases. The CDR3 nucleotides are TGCGCCAGCAGCGCGGCGGGGGCCTTCCCTAATGAGCAGTTCTTC. It translates to CASSAAGAFPNEQFF.

V and J are TRBV9 and TRBJ2-7; D remains ambiguous. V dropped 0 bases and J dropped 2 bases, with 9 bases sitting between them. The length of the CDR3 is 14 residues. Germline CDR1 and CDR2: SGDLS and YYNGEE. CDR3 coding DNA: TGTGCCAGCAGCGTAGCCTACCCCGCCTACGAGCAGTACTTC. Its translation: CASSVAYPAYEQYF.

This chain links TRBV6-1 with TRBJ1-1, with D unresolved. Trimming took 4 bases from V and 0 from J, leaving 21 bases between them. CDR3 size: 18 residues. Germline V gene data show CDR1 as MNHNS and CDR2 as SASEGT. This CDR3 is CASSGDERRRELNTEAFF. The CDR3 DNA reads as TGTGCCAGCAGTGGGGATGAGCGGCGGAGGGAATTGAACACTGAAGCTTTCTTT.

By share, this clone counts as medium-sized. The chain is built from TRBV6-2 or TRBV6-3 and TRBJ1-6; D perhaps matches TRBD1 (6 bases). The ends were cut back, 4 bases at V and 15 bases at J, with 16 bases in the middle. Germline lookup yields CDR1 MNHEY and CDR2 SVGEGT. The CDR3 sequence is 13 residues long. For the CDR3, the DNA is TGTGCCAGCAGTTCCCCGGGGGGCGACGACCTCCACTTT. Its protein product is CASSSPGGDDLHF.

The chain links TRBV29-1 to TRBJ2-1; 12 nucleotides match TRBD2. V shed 8 bases and J 7 bases; nucleotides not matched to a gene: 12. Germline CDR1 SQVTM, CDR2 ANQGSEA. The CDR3 runs 15 residues. DNA for the CDR3: TGCAGCACTCGACTAGCGGGAGATATACGGAATGAGCAGTTCTTC. It translates to CSTRLAGDIRNEQFF.

The chain has TRBV27 and TRBJ1-1; 11 bases are a match to TRBD1. V dropped 5 bases and J dropped 3; count of bases not matched to a gene: 14. This CDR3 contains 18 residues. Germline values: CDR1 MNHEY, CDR2 SMNVEV (reference sequence). The CDR3 nucleotides read TGTGCCAGCAGTCCGCGTGGACAGGGGGCGCCGGTGGACACTGAAGCTTTCTTT. It is translated as CASSPRGQGAPVDTEAFF.

The genes are TRBV19 and TRBJ1-1; D gene uncertain. Trimming cost V 7 bases and J 2 bases, with 11 bases left between them. This CDR3 region has 13 residues. CDR1 and CDR2 (germline): LNHDA, SQIVND (reference sequence). CDR3 sequence: CASTGRYNTEAFF. In nucleotides, the CDR3 is TGTGCCAGTACAGGCAGGTATAACACTGAAGCTTTCTTT.

CDR3 amino acids: CASSLEGRLATGETQYF. The CDR3, as DNA: TGTGCCAGCAGCTTAGAGGGGCGACTAGCCACGGGTGAGACCCAGTACTTC. The chain combines TRBV7-8 with TRBJ2-5; 7 bases are a match to TRBD2. The junction had 13 bases not matched to a gene; V was cut back by 1 base and J by 5 bases. Germline V gene lookup returns CDR1 SGHVS and CDR2 FQNEAQ. The CDR3 spans 17 residues.

This rearrangement joins TRBV19 to TRBJ1-5; D possibly corresponds to TRBD1 (6 bases). There are 16 residues in the CDR3. The ends were cut back, 1 base at V and 7 bases at J, with 17 bases in the middle. Per the germline V gene, CDR1 is LNHDA and CDR2 is SQIVND (reference sequence). CDR3: CASSIADRISGQPQHF. The DNA for the CDR3 is TGTGCCAGTAGTATAGCCGACAGGATATCGGGCCAGCCCCAGCATTTT.